The entry below describes one T cell receptor beta chain. The target antigen is unknown. The sample comes from a study of post-analysis software for immune sequencing data. Study outcomes and limitations: Those samples that were prepared in the same batch co-clustered strongly by F measure. Higher frequency in patients than in controls was seen for several TRBV segments, with TRBV5-6, TRBV5-1 and TRBV20-1 among them. Significantly lower normalized Chao1 diversity was seen in multiple sclerosis patients than in controls.

The CDR3 is made up of 14 amino acids. V was trimmed by 3 bases and J by 4 bases, leaving 9 bases between them. Germline CDR1 LGHNA, CDR2 YNFKEQ. Unique molecular identifiers had been added to the TCR beta cDNA libraries. The source material, roughly 0.9 to 10 million T cells, gave rise to about 500,000 cDNA molecules. TCRdb ran MiXCR on the PCR reads and lists one entry per CDR3 protein. The table lists about 400,000 distinct CDR3 sequences, 30% to 45% of them singletons, with roughly 13% in the top ten. The sequencing sample was made of blood. This receptor was identified in a girl under 18 with multiple sclerosis. V is TRBV4-2 and J is TRBJ2-2; D is uncertain. The CDR3 DNA sequence: TGTGCCAGCAGCCAGCAAGGAAGCACCGGGGAGCTGTTTTTT. It specifies CASSQQGSTGELFF.